This T cell receptor (beta chain) appears in the sequencing data of a study of tumor and adjacent non-tumor tissue in lung cancer. This sample's RNA came from whole unsorted tissue. Study-wide results and caveats: TCR diversity was significantly greater in tumor than normal lung tissue.

The CDR3 covers 16 residues. Deletions cut 3 bases from V and 10 bases from J, with 22 bases between. The germline V gene has CDR1 DFQATT and CDR2 SNEGSKA (reference sequence). Concerning this clonotype itself: Antigen specificity is unknown.

Three rounds of nested PCR, following a modified ARM-PCR protocol, produced the TCRbeta library. MiXCR was run by TCRdb on the multiplex PCR reads, yielding one entry per CDR3 protein. This table holds 220,000 or so distinct CDR3 sequences, over 55% found once. The sample was lung tumor tissue. This chain links TRBV20-1 with TRBJ1-6, with D possibly being TRBD1 (6 bases). The TCR originated in a man aged 60 to 75 with non-small cell lung cancer. The CDR3 coding sequence is TGCAGTGCTAGTGACCATAAACAGGGAGTTCTATCACCCCTCCACTTT. Translating gives CSASDHKQGVLSPLHF.